The sequence of this T cell receptor (beta chain) was determined in a study of identifying expanded T cells in peripheral blood (dated by TCRdb to between 2018 and 2021). With regard to the full study: Separate aliquots of the same genomic DNA pool were sequenced to produce technical replicates, and four replicates were compared in pairs.

The immunoSEQ Assay, which relies on bias-controlled multiplex PCR amplification of genomic DNA, was used to profile TCRbeta CDR3 regions. In the authors' own workflow: To quantify the absolute abundance of each unique TCRbeta CDR3 region, the sequences were collapsed and filtered. Two models were used to test differential abundance: a binomial model (Fisher-equivalent) and a beta-binomial model that adds time-dependent variance fitted from healthy donors. Clones with fewer than 5 combined templates were excluded, and clones with Benjamini-Hochberg FDR below 0.01 were called differentially abundant. Beta-binomial variance was modeled as a function of total template count across the two samples using the form v = (b*log(k)+a)^2. TCRdb carries this immuneACCESS record with in-frame sequences only. Its versions omit some clonotypes, under half of them owing to an unresolved V gene in the studies checked, with the rest unexplained. V and J calls and clone size are those listed in that table; D and trimming were worked out from the DNA. The sample includes under 95,000 clones, with around 91% observed a single time. The leading ten clones occupy about 3% of the sample.

During the collection period, no immune events, such as infections, were documented for the healthy donors. To calibrate time-dependent variance in a beta-binomial model of T-cell clone differential abundance, blood repertoires from healthy donors were used as a training cohort. The training cohort comprised approximately ten healthy donors, 3 female and 7 male. An age range of roughly 25 to 65 years, with an average of around 42 years, was recorded for the donors. Whole blood was collected from each healthy donor at three time points spaced approximately 13 days apart and obtained from a commercial supplier. Genomic DNA was extracted from unsorted whole blood for immunosequencing. Comment on this clone: It has no known antigen specificity. The input lacks base qualities; no much larger clone sits a single base away.

Broad study findings and their caveats: The binomial model flagged approximately 1.2 differentially abundant clones between technical replicates, compared with approximately 16 over about 2 weeks and 19 over roughly 4 weeks. Across all healthy donors, variance in clone template counts between approximately 2-week samples was found to increase significantly with total template count. The authors expected biological variance in healthy repertoires might increase further over much longer intervals such as months to years. The beta-binomial model significantly reduced the number of clones called differentially abundant and the false-positive rate across all healthy-donor time intervals.

The sample was blood. This TCR was sampled from a person aged 18-69 years in good health.

For the CDR3, the sequence is CASSFQPGEGYNEQFF. At the DNA level, the sequence is TGTGCCAGCAGCTTTCAGCCAGGGGAGGGCTACAATGAGCAGTTCTTC. The chain is assembled from TRBV11-2 and TRBJ2-1; TRBD2 is a possible D gene, resting on 7 matching bases. CDR3 length: 16 amino acids, cysteine to phenylalanine. CDR3 DNA is the only sequence kept; it has 48 bases, read in frame from the first base. Trimming removed 3 bases from V and 3 bases from J, leaving 15 bases between the germline ends. Reading the germline V gene gives CDR1 SGHAT and CDR2 FQNNGV.